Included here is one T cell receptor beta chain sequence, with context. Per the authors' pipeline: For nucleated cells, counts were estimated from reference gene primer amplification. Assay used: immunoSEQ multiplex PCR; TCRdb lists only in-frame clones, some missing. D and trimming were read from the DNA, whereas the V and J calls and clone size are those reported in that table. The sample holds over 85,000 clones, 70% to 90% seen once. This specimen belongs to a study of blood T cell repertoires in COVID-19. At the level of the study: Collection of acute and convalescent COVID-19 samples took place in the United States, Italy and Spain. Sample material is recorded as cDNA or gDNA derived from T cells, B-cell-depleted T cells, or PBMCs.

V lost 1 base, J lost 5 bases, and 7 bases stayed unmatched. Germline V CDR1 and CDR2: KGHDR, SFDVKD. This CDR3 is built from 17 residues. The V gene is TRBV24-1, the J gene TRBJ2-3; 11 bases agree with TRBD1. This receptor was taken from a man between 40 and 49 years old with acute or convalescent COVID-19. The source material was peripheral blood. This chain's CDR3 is CATSDFPGTGGIDTQYF. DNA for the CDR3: TGTGCCACCAGTGATTTTCCCGGGACAGGGGGAATAGATACGCAGTATTTT.